This T cell receptor beta chain was recovered during a study of response to subunit inactivated influenza vaccine. General observations from the study: A suggestion made by the authors is that each seasonal influenza vaccination recruits few new T cells.

This clonotype was recorded at least ten times. Its matching antigen is unknown. MiXCR, applied by TCRdb to the RT-PCR reads, yields one record per CDR3 protein. Altogether more than 250,000 distinct CDR3 sequences are present, 20% to 25% being singletons, with the ten largest covering more than 8.5%. V lost 6 bases, J lost 4 bases, and 16 bases lay in between. This CDR3 comprises 15 residues. Germline assignment: CDR1 KGHSH and CDR2 LQKENI. V and J are TRBV18 and TRBJ2-1, with D perhaps TRBD2 (6 bases). This clonotype was obtained from a man between 45 and 75 years old who received an inactivated influenza vaccine. The specimen was PBMCs from blood, collected around 22 months after vaccination. The CDR3 region is CASSPAGSLYNEQFF. The CDR3 DNA is TGTGCCAGCTCCCCAGCGGGCTCGCTTTACAATGAGCAGTTCTTC.